This is a list of T cell receptor beta chains from one sample in a study of vaccination and CD4 T cells after COVID-19. What these receptors recognize is not known. TCRdb processed the PCR reads anew with MiXCR; each CDR3 protein has one entry. In the table there are 9,500 to 13,000 distinct CDR3 sequences, approximately 40% of which are singletons. Sequenced here: CD4+ T cells from blood, cultured in vitro, sampled after SARS-CoV-2 vaccination. Receptors were obtained from a human donor who had recovered from COVID-19. The CDR3 runs from the conserved cysteine through the conserved F or W. D genes are given only for firm matches. Not every row has a clone size; where given, it reads once, few, many or a size class.

D	size	V	J	DNA	CDR3
-	few	TRBV5-1	TRBJ2-5	TGCGCCAGCAGCTTCCAAGAGACCCAGTACTTC	CASSFQETQYF
-	few	TRBV19	TRBJ2-3	TGTGCCACGCGGGACAATCCATCTAGCACAGATACGCAGTATTTT	CATRDNPSSTDTQYF
-	-	TRBV27	TRBJ1-1	TGTGCCAGCAGTTCGCCCGGGGGGGGGAACACTGAAGCTTTCTTT	CASSSPGGGNTEAFF
-	-	TRBV6-2/TRBV6-3	TRBJ1-5	TGTGCCAGCAGTTACTACGGGGGGAATCAGCCCCAGCATTTT	CASSYYGGNQPQHF
-	-	TRBV7-3	TRBJ1-1	TGTGCCAGCAGCTTAATGGCGAACACTGAAGCTTTCTTT	CASSLMANTEAFF
-	-	TRBV12-3/TRBV12-4	TRBJ1-2	TGTGCCAGCAGTTTACGGGGGGCAAGGGGCTACACCTTC	CASSLRGARGYTF
-	-	TRBV7-9	TRBJ1-4	TGTGCCAGCAGCTCTTCGGTGGGGGGAGGGAATGAAAAACTGTTTTTT	CASSSSVGGGNEKLFF
-	medium-sized	TRBV25-1	TRBJ2-7	TGTGCCAGCAGTCGTGGGAGGGGGGCTCCTGGAGGGCAGTACTTC	CASSRGRGAPGGQYF
-	medium-sized	TRBV20-1	TRBJ2-5	TGCAGTGCTAGAGATTTCGGATTCAAAGAGACCCAGTACTTC	CSARDFGFKETQYF
-	-	TRBV20-1	TRBJ2-3	TGCAGTGCTCCGAGGGTAGGAGATACGCAGTATTTT	CSAPRVGDTQYF
-	few	TRBV6-1	TRBJ2-2	TGTGCCAGCAGGGGAGTCCGCCTGCTTAACACCGGGGAGCTGTTTTTT	CASRGVRLLNTGELFF
-	-	TRBV5-8	TRBJ2-5	TGTGCCAGCAGGGTTTGGGGACAAGAGACCCAGTACTTC	CASRVWGQETQYF
-	-	TRBV6-2/TRBV6-3	TRBJ2-2	TGTGCCAGCAGTCCAGGGCCTAGGGGCGCCGGGGAGCTGTTTTTT	CASSPGPRGAGELFF
-	few	TRBV27	TRBJ1-5	TGTGCCAGCAAGGGGACACCCCGCTATAGCAATCAGCCCCAGCATTTT	CASKGTPRYSNQPQHF
TRBD2	-	TRBV7-9	TRBJ2-2	TGTGCCAGCATTAGGAGGGGACTAGCGGACACCGGGGAGCTGTTTTTT	CASIRRGLADTGELFF
-	few	TRBV6-1	TRBJ1-1	TGTGCCGCGCGACGCCCGGACTTCACTGAAGCTTTCTTT	CAARRPDFTEAFF
TRBD1	-	TRBV7-9	TRBJ1-2	TGTGCCAGCAGCCTAGGACAGGGGAGCGGCTACACCTTC	CASSLGQGSGYTF
-	-	TRBV6-2/TRBV6-3	TRBJ1-1	TGTGCCAGCAGGCCCAACAGGGTTCTGAACACTGAAGCTTTCTTT	CASRPNRVLNTEAFF
-	-	TRBV27	TRBJ1-2	TGTGCCAGCAGCGGGTTGGCAGCAAGAAGGTATGGCTACACCTTC	CASSGLAARRYGYTF
-	-	TRBV27	TRBJ1-2	TGTGCCAGCAGGGGACACAATAACTATGGCTACACCTTC	CASRGHNNYGYTF
TRBD1	once	TRBV12-3/TRBV12-4	TRBJ1-2	TGTGCCAGCAGTTTAGGGACAGGGGGTCGGTACGCCTATGGCTACACCTTC	CASSLGTGGRYAYGYTF
TRBD2	-	TRBV7-3	TRBJ2-3	TGTGCCAGCAGCACCTTAGCGGGGCGCAGAGATACGCAGTATTTT	CASSTLAGRRDTQYF
-	-	TRBV24-1	TRBJ1-5	TGTGCCACCAGTGGAACACGCAATCAGCCCCAGCATTTT	CATSGTRNQPQHF
-	-	TRBV28	TRBJ2-7	TGTGCCAGCAGGCTTCCTTCGGGGTACGAGCAGTACTTC	CASRLPSGYEQYF
-	once	TRBV28	TRBJ1-6	TGTGCCAGCAGTTCGGACATATCACCCCTCCACTTT	CASSSDISPLHF
TRBD1	-	TRBV28	TRBJ2-1	TGTGCCAGCAGTTTTCGGGACAGGCTATACAATGAGCAGTTCTTC	CASSFRDRLYNEQFF
-	-	TRBV14	TRBJ2-7	TGTGCCAGCAGCCAAGATTGGAGACAGCGCTACGAGCAGTACTTC	CASSQDWRQRYEQYF
TRBD1	-	TRBV6-1	TRBJ1-5	TGTGCCAGCAGGGTACTACAGGGGAGGAATCAGCCCCAGCATTTT	CASRVLQGRNQPQHF
-	medium-sized	TRBV5-6	TRBJ2-7	TGTGCCAGCGGCGACAGAATAGACTACGAGCAGTACTTC	CASGDRIDYEQYF
-	-	TRBV4-3	TRBJ2-2	TGCGCCAGCACCCTAATAGCCGGGGACACCGGGGAGCTGTTTTTT	CASTLIAGDTGELFF
-	-	TRBV28	TRBJ1-2	TGTGCCAGCAGTTTAGGTGCCTATGGCTACACCTTC	CASSLGAYGYTF
-	-	TRBV4-3	TRBJ2-2	TGCGCCAGCGCGAGGGGCAGGGCGAACACCGGGGAGCTGTTTTTT	CASARGRANTGELFF
TRBD2	few	TRBV15	TRBJ2-1	TGTGCCACCAGCAGAGATCCGGGAGGCAATGAGCAGTTCTTC	CATSRDPGGNEQFF
-	-	TRBV24-1	TRBJ2-1	TGTGCCACCAGTGATGGGGGGACAGCATACAATGAGCAGTTCTTC	CATSDGGTAYNEQFF
-	-	TRBV7-8	TRBJ1-2	TGTGCCAGCAGCATAGGTGGCAGGGAGGCTGGCTACACCTTC	CASSIGGREAGYTF
TRBD1	-	TRBV15	TRBJ1-2	TGTGCCACCAGCAGAGATAAGGGGGCCTATGGCTACACCTTC	CATSRDKGAYGYTF
TRBD1	-	TRBV5-1	TRBJ2-6	TGCGCCAGCAGCACGACCGGGACAGCGGCCAACGTCCTGACTTTC	CASSTTGTAANVLTF
TRBD1	-	TRBV27	TRBJ1-2	TGTGCCAGCAGGCTTCGACAGGGGGGTCATGGCTACACCTTC	CASRLRQGGHGYTF
-	-	TRBV10-3	TRBJ2-6	TGTGCCATCAGGGACAGCTCTGGGGCCAACGTCCTGACTTTC	CAIRDSSGANVLTF
-	few	TRBV10-3	TRBJ2-1	TGTGCCATCCAAAGGGGAGGGACAGGTGAGCAGTTCTTC	CAIQRGGTGEQFF
-	medium-sized	TRBV28	TRBJ1-2	TGTGCCAGCAGTTTCCGGGACCGGCCTAACTATGGCTACACCTTC	CASSFRDRPNYGYTF